Presented here are 6 T cell receptor beta chains from one specimen sequenced in a study of radiation and T cells in renal cell carcinoma. The time point was: blood 4 weeks post-SBRT, at nephrectomy. As to treatment: 15 Gy SBRT to primary tumor, nephrectomy 4 weeks later. Here immunoSEQ multiplex PCR was the method, and the copy in TCRdb shows in-frame clones only, minus some. The table has fewer than 45,000 clones, around four fifths seen once. The sample consisted of blood, taken from a patient whose treatment included radiotherapy and nephrectomy. The source is a woman between 65 and 79 years old with renal cell carcinoma.

This chain uses TRBV23-1 with TRBJ2-1, with unresolved D. TRBV23-1 is noted as an ORF with a role that remains uncertain. V was pared by 8 bases and J by 6 bases, with 8 bases between. The CDR3 extends over 11 amino acids. CDR3 residues: CASRKINEQFF. CDR3 coding DNA: TGCGCCAGCCGGAAGATCAATGAGCAGTTCTTC.

The V call is TRBV27, the J call TRBJ1-2, with TRBD1 as a possible D gene (5 bases). The germline CDR1 and CDR2 sequences are MNHEY and SMNVEV (reference sequence). The CDR3 sequence is 15 residues long. Trimming shortened V by 1 base and J by 3 bases, and 12 bases separated the two germline ends. CDR3 in DNA: TGTGCCAGCAGTTTATTCCCCGGGGCCGACTATGGCTACACCTTC. This translates into CASSLFPGADYGYTF.

This rearrangement joins TRBV7-2 to TRBJ2-3, with 12 nucleotides matching TRBD2. The CDR3 is 16 residues long. Germline V gene data show CDR1 as SGHTA and CDR2 as FQGNSA. Trimming at V came to 5 bases and at J to 5 bases, leaving 8 bases not matched to a gene. Written as DNA, the CDR3 is TGTGCCAGCAGCACCGGACTAGCGGGATTTGGAGATACGCAGTATTTT. It is translated as CASSTGLAGFGDTQYF.

This clone was detected a few times. This chain joins TRBV4-1 and TRBJ1-1; 8 nucleotides align to TRBD1. V was pared by 4 bases and J by 1 base, with 5 bases of the junction left unmatched. Germline CDR1 and CDR2: MGHRA and YSYEKL. This CDR3 comprises 15 residues. Here the CDR3 reads CASSPYRGENTEAFF. CDR3 bases: TGCGCCAGCAGCCCCTACAGGGGGGAGAACACTGAAGCTTTCTTT.

This rearrangement joins TRBV10-1 to TRBJ1-3; D call uncertain. Deletions cut 3 bases from V and 0 bases from J, with 6 bases between. Germline CDR1 and CDR2: WNHNN and SYGVQD (reference sequence). This CDR3 has 14 residues. CDR3: CASSDGSSGNTIYF. The CDR3 DNA follows: TGCGCCAGCAGTGACGGGAGCTCTGGAAACACCATATATTTT.

J is TRBJ1-1 and V is TRBV9, with D uncertain. The germline CDR1 and CDR2 sequences are SGDLS and YYNGEE. V was cut by 3 bases and J by 0 bases, with 6 bases left in between. The CDR3 length is 13 residues. For the CDR3, the DNA is TGTGCCAGCAGCGGCTTCCTGAACACTGAAGCTTTCTTT. Translated, it gives CASSGFLNTEAFF.